This T cell receptor (beta chain) originates from a study of blood T cell repertoires in COVID-19 (dated by TCRdb to the early 2020s). Regarding the research as a whole: Samples covering the acute and convalescent phases of COVID-19 were provided by collaborators in the United States, Italy and Spain. The material from the prospective study consisted of cDNA or gDNA derived from T cells, B-cell-depleted T cells, or PBMCs. The dataset comprised deeply sampled blood TCRbeta repertoires from subjects exposed to, actively infected with, or recovered from COVID-19. A freely available public database, intended as a resource for researchers studying the immune response to SARS-CoV-2, is where the repertoires were released. The samples were drawn from two sources: the first 160 participants of the ongoing ImmuneRACE study, and fewer than 1,500 subjects contributed by 6 global collaborators. Sample metadata almost always included a de-identified subject ID, COVID-19 status, age in years and sex. Where available, HLA class I and class II types were obtained from metadata supplied by the sample provider rather than from assay-based typing.

The research as a whole found: Clinical and demographic metadata were provided uncurated, with the amount varying by source and participant.

The collaborating institutions used their own protocols to collect whole blood in K2EDTA tubes. Collaborator samples were shipped for TCRbeta analysis as frozen whole blood, isolated PBMCs, or DNA extracted from either sample type. TCRbeta CDR3 regions were amplified from genomic DNA using the immunoSEQ Assay, a bias-controlled multiplex PCR. Under the source paper's analysis protocol: Within the assay, amplification of reference gene primers was used to estimate how many nucleated cells each sample contained. Sequence reads were collapsed and filtered to measure the absolute abundance of every unique TCRbeta CDR3 rearrangement. Productive Simpson clonality was computed per sample as the square root of Simpson's diversity index over productive rearrangements. TCRdb re-hosts the immuneACCESS table, in-frame sequences only. Its copies lack some clones; in the studies checked, an unresolved V gene accounts for under half of them, and the cause for the rest is not known. V and J calls and clone size are those listed in that table; D and trimming were worked out from the DNA. Present in this sample are 150,000 to 200,000 clones, about 80% of which were seen just once. Clones ranked in the top ten supply 26% of the sample.

As to this clone: Its cognate antigen has yet to be identified. It has no much larger one-base neighbor in the sample; base qualities were not kept.

Sequenced sample: peripheral blood. This sequence was found in a woman in her seventies with acute or convalescent COVID-19.

The DNA sequence follows: TGTGCCAGCAGCTTAAATGTTAACTCTGAAGCTTTCTTT. Protein translation: CASSLNVNSEAFF. The chain uses TRBV7-9 and TRBJ1-1; the D gene cannot be resolved reliably. Inclusive of the bounding cysteine and phenylalanine, the CDR3 is 13 residues long. The retained sequence is limited to the CDR3, 39 bases, with the frame set at the first base. The germline ends are 10 bases apart after V is trimmed by 2 bases and J by 6 bases. The germline V gene (reference sequence) specifies SEHNR as CDR1 and FQNEAQ as CDR2.